The source of this T cell receptor beta chain is a study of tumor and adjacent non-tumor tissue in lung cancer. With respect to this clonotype: One junction end does not reproduce the germline sequence, and a read error may be involved.

From germline, CDR1 is SGHAT and CDR2 FQNNGV. The CDR3 has 17 amino acids. The library came from three nested PCR rounds adapted from ARM-PCR protocols. Using its own MiXCR run on the multiplex PCR reads, TCRdb lists one record per CDR3 protein. The table records approximately 110,000 distinct CDR3 sequences, about 65% of them present only once. This sample's RNA came from whole unsorted tissue. Distant lung tissue was collected more than 3 cm away from the tumor edge. This TCR came from a man in his 60s with non-small cell lung cancer. The specimen was distant non-tumor lung tissue. This chain connects TRBV11-2 to TRBJ2-1; possible D gene TRBD2, 6 bases. CDR3 residues: CVSSLVLSSERGNEQFF. Written as DNA, the CDR3 is TGTGTCAGCAGCTTAGTGCTTTCTAGCGAGAGGGGCAATGAGCAGTTCTTC.